This T cell receptor beta chain is from a study of memory CD4+ T cells and cytomegalovirus serostatus. The protocol was immunoSEQ multiplex PCR, while the TCRdb copy is restricted to in-frame clones and leaves out a portion. The sample includes just under 40,000 clones, around three quarters of them seen just once. Single viable CD3+CD4+CD8-CD45RO+ cells were sorted as the memory CD4+ T cells. The V and J ends lost 6 bases and 2 bases respectively, with 15 bases between them. This CDR3 region has 15 residues. Per the germline V gene, CDR1 is MNHEY and CDR2 is SMNVEV (reference sequence). This sequence joins TRBV27 and TRBJ2-3; no firm D call. What was sequenced was memory CD4+ T cells from blood. The receptor comes from an adult in good health and CMV-seronegative. The CDR3 sequence is CASSIPWADTDTQYF. CDR3 in DNA: TGTGCCAGCAGCATTCCGTGGGCTGACACAGATACGCAGTATTTT.